This is a list of T cell receptor beta chains from one sample in a study of blood T cell repertoires in COVID-19. Clones were read by immunoSEQ multiplex PCR, and TCRdb kept only the in-frame ones, dropping some. The sample shows around 110,000 clones, 88% of them seen only once. The sample was peripheral blood. These receptors were obtained from a man aged 45 to 65 with active or convalescent COVID-19. Both conserved end residues are part of each CDR3. D genes are given only for firm matches. Clone size is stated in some rows and not others, as once, few, many or a class when expanded.

V	D	J	length	size	CDR3	DNA
TRBV4-1	.	TRBJ1-6	13	.	CASSLSVISPLHF	TGCGCCAGCAGCCTGTCAGTGATTTCACCCCTCCACTTT
TRBV18	TRBD1	TRBJ1-1	18	.	CASSPTGGVGLSNTEAFF	TGTGCCAGCTCACCGACAGGGGGCGTAGGGTTATCGAACACTGAAGCTTTCTTT
TRBV18	TRBD1	TRBJ1-2	13	.	CASSPDREYGYTF	TGTGCCAGCTCACCAGACAGGGAGTATGGCTACACCTTC
TRBV10-3	.	TRBJ2-3	11	.	CAISEEDTQYF	TGTGCCATCAGTGAGGAGGATACGCAGTATTTT
TRBV18	.	TRBJ1-6	15	.	CASSWENFSNSPLHF	TGTGCCAGCTCATGGGAGAACTTTTCTAATTCACCCCTCCACTTT
TRBV14	.	TRBJ2-1	14	.	CASSQGRAYNEQFF	TGTGCCAGCAGCCAAGGGAGAGCCTACAATGAGCAGTTCTTC
TRBV5-1	.	TRBJ2-1	15	.	CASSWENGNYNEQFF	TGCGCCAGCAGCTGGGAAAACGGGAACTACAATGAGCAGTTCTTC
TRBV10-3	.	TRBJ2-3	12	.	CAIRGSGDTQYF	TGTGCCATTCGCGGGTCGGGAGATACGCAGTATTTT
TRBV6-5	TRBD2	TRBJ2-5	14	.	CASRPAGPQETQYF	TGTGCCAGCAGACCAGCGGGGCCCCAAGAGACCCAGTACTTC
TRBV6-5	TRBD1	TRBJ1-1	14	.	CASSYLDREGEAFF	TGTGCCAGCAGTTACCTGGACAGGGAAGGTGAAGCTTTCTTT
TRBV6-6	.	TRBJ1-6	11	.	CASNSNSPLHF	TGTGCCAGCAACAGTAATTCACCCCTCCACTTT
TRBV5-4	TRBD1	TRBJ2-7	14	.	CASSFSQGAYEQYF	TGTGCCAGCAGCTTTAGTCAGGGGGCTTACGAGCAGTACTTC
TRBV18	TRBD2	TRBJ2-1	16	.	CASSAIAGGPVNEQFF	TGTGCCAGCTCAGCAATAGCGGGAGGGCCCGTCAATGAGCAGTTCTTC
TRBV4-1	.	TRBJ1-1	16	.	CASSQEPPGGIAEAFF	TGCGCCAGCAGCCAAGAGCCCCCAGGTGGCATCGCTGAAGCTTTCTTT
TRBV2	.	TRBJ1-1	12	.	CASIAGNTEAFF	TGTGCCAGCATAGCGGGGAACACTGAAGCTTTCTTT
TRBV27	TRBD2	TRBJ2-1	16	.	CASSLAASSSYNEQFF	TGTGCCAGCAGTCTAGCGGCCAGTAGCTCCTACAATGAGCAGTTCTTC
TRBV19	TRBD1	TRBJ2-3	14	.	CASKSGGETDTQYF	TGTGCCAGTAAATCAGGGGGCGAGACAGATACGCAGTATTTT
TRBV7-8	.	TRBJ2-1	14	.	CASSLAATYNEQFF	TGTGCCAGCAGCCTAGCAGCCACCTACAATGAGCAGTTCTTC
TRBV7-2	.	TRBJ1-3	16	.	CASSGGTLSSGNTIYF	TGTGCCAGCAGCGGAGGGACGCTTTCCTCTGGAAACACCATATATTTT
TRBV28	TRBD1	TRBJ2-2	16	.	CASSLMGQTYTGELFF	TGTGCCAGCAGTTTAATGGGACAGACGTACACCGGGGAGCTGTTTTTT
TRBV28	TRBD1	TRBJ2-7	14	.	CASIPSGQGYEQYF	TGTGCCAGCATTCCGTCGGGACAGGGCTACGAGCAGTACTTC
TRBV6-5	TRBD2	TRBJ2-2	14	.	CASSPLGGVGELFF	TGTGCCAGCAGTCCTCTGGGGGGGGTCGGGGAGCTGTTTTTT
TRBV5-1	TRBD1	TRBJ1-3	15	.	CASRTDRNSGNTIYF	TGCGCCAGCAGAACGGACAGGAACTCTGGAAACACCATATATTTT
TRBV5-1	.	TRBJ2-5	13	.	CASSSRDKETQYF	TGCGCCAGCAGCTCCCGGGACAAAGAGACCCAGTACTTC
TRBV28	TRBD1	TRBJ1-2	13	few	CASSRGQGGGYTF	TGTGCCAGCAGTAGGGGCCAGGGGGGCGGCTACACCTTC
TRBV7-9	TRBD2	TRBJ2-1	14	.	CASSLAGLVLVQFF	TGTGCCAGCAGCTTAGCGGGACTAGTACTTGTGCAGTTCTTC
TRBV6-1	TRBD1	TRBJ1-1	16	.	CASSDPGQGLDTEAFF	TGTGCCAGCAGTGACCCGGGACAGGGGCTAGACACTGAAGCTTTCTTT
TRBV5-1	.	TRBJ1-6	15	.	CASSLWSRKDSPLHF	TGCGCCAGCAGCCTCTGGAGTAGGAAGGATTCACCCCTCCACTTT
TRBV27	TRBD2	TRBJ2-3	16	.	CASEVHGRAGTDTQYF	TGTGCCAGCGAGGTTCACGGGAGGGCAGGAACAGATACGCAGTATTTT
TRBV28	.	TRBJ2-2	13	.	CASSTENTGELFF	TGTGCCAGCAGTACAGAGAACACCGGGGAGCTGTTTTTT
TRBV6-5	.	TRBJ1-4	14	.	CASRKEWRGEKLFF	TGTGCCAGCAGGAAAGAGTGGAGGGGTGAAAAACTGTTTTTT
TRBV19	TRBD2	TRBJ2-1	21	.	CASSGRLAGDARYPTYNEQFF	TGTGCCAGTAGTGGCAGACTAGCGGGAGATGCGCGCTATCCCACCTACAATGAGCAGTTCTTC
TRBV11-2	TRBD1	TRBJ2-4	14	.	CASSLLTGRNIQYF	TGTGCCAGCAGCTTGTTGACAGGGCGGAACATTCAGTACTTC
TRBV29-1	TRBD2	TRBJ2-2	18	.	CSVGVRTSGTLSTGELFF	TGCAGCGTTGGGGTGAGGACTAGCGGGACCCTTTCCACCGGGGAGCTGTTTTTT
TRBV10-2	TRBD2	TRBJ2-5	17	.	CASSVTSSGKRQETQYF	TGCGCCAGCAGTGTAACCTCTAGCGGGAAGCGACAAGAGACCCAGTACTTC
TRBV28	TRBD2	TRBJ2-7	14	.	CASSDSGRIDKQYF	TGTGCCAGCAGTGATAGCGGGAGGATCGACAAGCAGTACTTC
TRBV15	TRBD2	TRBJ2-1	16	.	CATSRDGRRGANEQFF	TGTGCCACCAGCAGAGACGGGAGGCGGGGGGCCAATGAGCAGTTCTTC
TRBV7-9	.	TRBJ2-4	14	once	CASSLDREKNIQYF	TGTGCCAGCAGCTTAGACAGGGAGAAAAACATTCAGTACTTC
TRBV18	TRBD1	TRBJ1-1	14	.	CASSPETGGTEAFF	TGTGCCAGCTCACCCGAGACAGGGGGCACTGAAGCTTTCTTT
TRBV11-2	.	TRBJ1-3	17	.	CASSFYYWDTDGNTIYF	TGTGCCAGCAGCTTCTACTACTGGGACACTGACGGAAACACCATATATTTT
TRBV6-6	.	TRBJ1-1	16	few	CASSYGGGRGNTEAFF	TGTGCCAGCAGTTACGGCGGCGGCAGAGGGAACACTGAAGCTTTCTTT
TRBV5-4	TRBD1	TRBJ2-7	13	.	CASSGQGAYEQYF	TGTGCCAGCAGCGGTCAGGGGGCCTACGAGCAGTACTTC
TRBV1	.	TRBJ1-6	15	once	CTSSQSKPVGSPLHF	TGCACCAGCAGCCAATCGAAACCAGTGGGCTCACCCCTCCACTTT
TRBV20-1	.	TRBJ2-3	13	.	CSAGDTSTDTQYF	TGCAGTGCTGGTGACACTAGCACAGATACGCAGTATTTT
TRBV5-5	.	TRBJ2-2	17	.	CASSFTVGAVHTGELFF	TGTGCCAGCAGCTTTACGGTGGGAGCGGTGCACACCGGGGAGCTGTTTTTT